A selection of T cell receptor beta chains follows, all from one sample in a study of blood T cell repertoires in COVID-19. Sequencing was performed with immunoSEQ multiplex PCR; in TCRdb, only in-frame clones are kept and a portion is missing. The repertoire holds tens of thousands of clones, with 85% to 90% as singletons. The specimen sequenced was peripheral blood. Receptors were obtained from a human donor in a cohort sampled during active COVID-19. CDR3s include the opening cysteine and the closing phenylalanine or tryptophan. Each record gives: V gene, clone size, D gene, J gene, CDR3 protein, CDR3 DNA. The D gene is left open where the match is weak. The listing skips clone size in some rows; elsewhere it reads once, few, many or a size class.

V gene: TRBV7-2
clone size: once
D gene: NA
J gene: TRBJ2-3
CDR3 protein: CASSEDGIEQYF
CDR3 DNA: TGTGCCAGCAGCGAAGACGGGATCGAGCAGTATTTT

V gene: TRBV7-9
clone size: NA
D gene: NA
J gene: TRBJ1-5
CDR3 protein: CASSRQDSNQPQHF
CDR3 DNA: TGTGCCAGCAGTCGTCAGGATAGCAATCAGCCCCAGCATTTT

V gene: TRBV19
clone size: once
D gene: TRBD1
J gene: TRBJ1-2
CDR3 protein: CASSRDSANYGYTF
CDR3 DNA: TGTGCCAGTAGTAGGGACAGCGCTAACTATGGCTACACCTTC

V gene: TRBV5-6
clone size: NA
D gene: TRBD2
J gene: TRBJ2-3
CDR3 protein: CASRTQTSGNTDTQYF
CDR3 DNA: TGTGCCAGCAGGACGCAAACTAGCGGAAACACAGATACGCAGTATTTT

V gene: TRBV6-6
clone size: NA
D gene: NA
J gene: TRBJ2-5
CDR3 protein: CASSYSGGQETQYF
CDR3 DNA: TGTGCCAGCAGTTACTCAGGGGGTCAAGAGACCCAGTACTTC

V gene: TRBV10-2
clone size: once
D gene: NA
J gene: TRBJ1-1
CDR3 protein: CASSESRGLVTEAFF
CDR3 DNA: TGCGCCAGCAGTGAGTCGAGGGGGTTAGTCACTGAAGCTTTCTTT

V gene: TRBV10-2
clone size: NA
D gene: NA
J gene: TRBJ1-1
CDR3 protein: CASRSTENTEAFF
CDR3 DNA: TGCGCCAGCAGATCAACAGAGAACACTGAAGCTTTCTTT

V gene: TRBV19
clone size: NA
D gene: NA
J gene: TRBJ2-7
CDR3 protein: CASSPLGGGDYEQYF
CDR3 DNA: TGTGCCAGTAGTCCATTGGGTGGGGGCGACTACGAGCAGTACTTC

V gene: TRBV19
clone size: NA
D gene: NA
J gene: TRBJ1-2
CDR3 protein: CASTQTWTSSLNYGYTF
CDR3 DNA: TGTGCCAGTACTCAAACCTGGACTTCTTCCCTTAACTATGGCTACACCTTC

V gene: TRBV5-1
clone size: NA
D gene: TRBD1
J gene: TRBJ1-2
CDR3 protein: CASSLQPGQGAYGYTF
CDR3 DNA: TGCGCCAGCAGCTTGCAGCCGGGACAGGGGGCCTATGGCTACACCTTC

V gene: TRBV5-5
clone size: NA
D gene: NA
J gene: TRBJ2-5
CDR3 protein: CASSRQGGQETQYF
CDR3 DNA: TGTGCCAGCAGCAGACAGGGAGGTCAAGAGACCCAGTACTTC